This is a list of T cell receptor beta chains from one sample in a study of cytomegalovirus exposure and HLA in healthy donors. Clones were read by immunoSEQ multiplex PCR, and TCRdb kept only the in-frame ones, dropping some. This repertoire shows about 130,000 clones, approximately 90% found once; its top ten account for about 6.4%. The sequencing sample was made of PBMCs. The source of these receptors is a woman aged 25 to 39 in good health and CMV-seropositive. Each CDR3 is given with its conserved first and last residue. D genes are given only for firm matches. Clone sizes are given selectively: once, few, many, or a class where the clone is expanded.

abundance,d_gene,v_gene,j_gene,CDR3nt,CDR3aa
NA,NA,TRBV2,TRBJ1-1,TGTGCCAGCAGTGCTAATTCGAACACTGAAGCTTTCTTT,CASSANSNTEAFF
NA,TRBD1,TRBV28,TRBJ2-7,TGTGCCAGCAGTCCCTTCGGACAGGGGGCCGGCGAGCAGTACTTC,CASSPFGQGAGEQYF
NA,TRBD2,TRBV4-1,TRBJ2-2,TGCGCCAGCAGCCGGTTTGGTAGCGGGCAAAACACCGGGGAGCTGTTTTTT,CASSRFGSGQNTGELFF
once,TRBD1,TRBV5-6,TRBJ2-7,TGTGCCAGCAGCCTGGGACAGAGCTCCTACGAGCAGTACTTC,CASSLGQSSYEQYF
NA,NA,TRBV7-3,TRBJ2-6,TGTGCCAGCAGATCACAGAGCTCTGGGGCCAACGTCCTGACTTTC,CASRSQSSGANVLTF
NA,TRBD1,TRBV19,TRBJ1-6,TGTGCCAGTAGTATTACAGGGGCTGATTCACCCCTCCACTTT,CASSITGADSPLHF
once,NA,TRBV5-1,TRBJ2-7,TGCGCCAGCAGTTCGGGGTACGAGCAGTACTTC,CASSSGYEQYF
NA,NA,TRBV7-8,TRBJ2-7,TGTGCCAGCAGCTTAGAGGGGTGGGGTCGCCTCTACGAGCAGTACTTC,CASSLEGWGRLYEQYF
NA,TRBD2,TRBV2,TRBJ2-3,TGTGCCAGCAGTGTTAGCGGGGGCACAGATACGCAGTATTTT,CASSVSGGTDTQYF
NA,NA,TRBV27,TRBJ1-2,TGTGCCAGCAGTTCAACAGGCTATGGCTACACCTTC,CASSSTGYGYTF
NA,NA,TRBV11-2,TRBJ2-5,TGTGCCAGCAGCTCACATAGGACACCAAGAAGGGAGACCCAGTACTTC,CASSSHRTPRRETQYF
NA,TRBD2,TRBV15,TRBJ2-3,TGTGCCACCAGCCAAAGACGTCTAGCGGGAGGAAGTTTGTCAGATACGCAGTATTTT,CATSQRRLAGGSLSDTQYF
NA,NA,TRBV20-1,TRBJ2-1,TGCAGTGCTAGTGGGCCCAATGAGCAGTTCTTC,CSASGPNEQFF
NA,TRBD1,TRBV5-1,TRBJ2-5,TGCGCCAGCAGCTTACACCCGGGACAGGGGAAAGAGACCCAGTACTTC,CASSLHPGQGKETQYF
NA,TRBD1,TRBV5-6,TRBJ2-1,TGTGCCAGCAGCTTGGGTGGGGACAGGGTCTACAATGAGCAGTTCTTC,CASSLGGDRVYNEQFF
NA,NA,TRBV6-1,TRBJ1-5,TGTGCCAGCTTGATGGGGGCCTTACAGCATTTT,CASLMGALQHF
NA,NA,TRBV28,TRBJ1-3,TGTGCCAGCAGTTTTAAGACTACTGGAAACACCATATATTTT,CASSFKTTGNTIYF
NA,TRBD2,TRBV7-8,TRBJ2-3,TGTGCCAGCAGCGGGACTAGCGGGAGCCCAGATACGCAGTATTTT,CASSGTSGSPDTQYF
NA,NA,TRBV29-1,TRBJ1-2,TGCAGCGTTGGACGCGAAAGGAGCTATGGCTACACCTTC,CSVGRERSYGYTF
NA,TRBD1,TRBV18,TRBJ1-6,TGTGCCAGCTCACGGGACAGGGATAATTCACCCCTCCACTTT,CASSRDRDNSPLHF
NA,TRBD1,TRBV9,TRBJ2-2,TGTGCCAGCAGCGTATACCGGGACAGGAGTAACACCGGGGAGCTGTTTTTT,CASSVYRDRSNTGELFF
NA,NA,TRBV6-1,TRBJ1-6,TGTGCCATCCTCGGGCGGGGCAGATCGAATTCACCCCTCCACTTT,CAILGRGRSNSPLHF
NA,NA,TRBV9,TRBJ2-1,TGTGCCAGCAGCGTTGGTCAGGGCAGGAATGAGCAGTTCTTC,CASSVGQGRNEQFF
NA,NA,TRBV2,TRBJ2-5,TGTGCCAGCAGACAGTCAGAGACCCAGTACTTC,CASRQSETQYF
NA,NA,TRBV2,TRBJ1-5,TGTGCCGGTCGGACGGAGGCCAATCAGCCCCAGCATTTT,CAGRTEANQPQHF
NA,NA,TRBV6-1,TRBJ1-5,TGTGCCAGCAGTGAAAGCCGGGGAGGGAGGCTCAATCAGCCCCAGCATTTT,CASSESRGGRLNQPQHF
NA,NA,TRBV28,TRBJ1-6,TGTGCCGTGAGAGGGAATAATTCACCCCTCCACTTT,CAVRGNNSPLHF
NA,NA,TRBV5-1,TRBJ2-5,TGCGCCAGCAGCTTGGCACCAGAAGAGACCCAGTACTTC,CASSLAPEETQYF
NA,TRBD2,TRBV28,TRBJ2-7,TGTGCCAGCAGTTTTCCCAGCGGGGGCATAGAGTACTTC,CASSFPSGGIEYF
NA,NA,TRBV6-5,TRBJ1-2,TGTGCCAGCTCCTTCCGCAGGGCTAACTATGGCTACACCTTC,CASSFRRANYGYTF
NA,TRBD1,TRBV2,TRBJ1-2,TGTGCCAGCACTTTAGGGGGCGCGAATGGCTACACCTTC,CASTLGGANGYTF
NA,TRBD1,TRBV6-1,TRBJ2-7,TGTGCCAGCAGTGAAGAAGAGGGGACAGGGCGCCCCTACGAGCAGTACTTC,CASSEEEGTGRPYEQYF
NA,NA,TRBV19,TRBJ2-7,TGTGCCAGTCGGCAGGGCTTTGACCACGAGCAGTACTTC,CASRQGFDHEQYF
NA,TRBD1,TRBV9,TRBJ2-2,TGTGCCAGCAGCGTGCCGGGACAGGGACTTCTCAACACCGGGGAGCTGTTTTTT,CASSVPGQGLLNTGELFF
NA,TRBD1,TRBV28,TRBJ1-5,TGTGCCAGCAGTCTACAGGGGCCCTCCAATCAGCCCCAGCATTTT,CASSLQGPSNQPQHF
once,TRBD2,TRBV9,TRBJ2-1,TGTGCCAGCAGCGTAGTTGTCCTAGCGGGGCGGAATGAGCAGTTCTTC,CASSVVVLAGRNEQFF
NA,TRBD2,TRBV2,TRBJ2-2,TGTGCCAGCAGTGACACTAGCGGGAAGGCCGGGGAGCTGTTTTTT,CASSDTSGKAGELFF
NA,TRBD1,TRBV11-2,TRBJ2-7,TGTGCCAGCAGCTTGGGTCTCCCGGGACAGGGGGCGGGTGAGCAGTACTTC,CASSLGLPGQGAGEQYF
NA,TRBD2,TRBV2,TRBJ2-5,TGTGCCAGCAGTAAGACTAGCGGGAGACTCGGTGAGACCCAGTACTTC,CASSKTSGRLGETQYF
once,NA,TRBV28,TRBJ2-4,TGTGCCAGCAACCCCTCGGTAGATCGAGAGGAAAACATTCAGTACTTC,CASNPSVDREENIQYF
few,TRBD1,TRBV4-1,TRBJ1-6,TGCGCCAGCAGCCATCCCAGGGGGGTTGCCAATTCACCCCTCCACTTT,CASSHPRGVANSPLHF
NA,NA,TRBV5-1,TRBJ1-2,TGCGCCAGCAGCTTATGGGGGGAGAACTATGGCTACACCTTC,CASSLWGENYGYTF
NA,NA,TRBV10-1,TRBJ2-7,TGCGCCAGCAGTGAGGGGCAGGAGCAGTACTTC,CASSEGQEQYF
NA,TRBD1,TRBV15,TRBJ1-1,TGTGCCACCAGCAGGACAGGGGCCATGAACACTGAAGCTTTCTTT,CATSRTGAMNTEAFF
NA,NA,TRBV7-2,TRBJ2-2,TGTGCCAGCGGAATAGCAGGGTCGGACACCGGGGAGCTGTTTTTT,CASGIAGSDTGELFF
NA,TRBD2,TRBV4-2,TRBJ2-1,TGTGCCAGCAGCCAAGGCTACATAAGCGGGGGGGGCAATGAGCAGTTCTTC,CASSQGYISGGGNEQFF
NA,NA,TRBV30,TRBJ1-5,TGTGCCTGGAGTGTGGCGGCGTCCTTTAGCAATCAGCCCCAGCATTTT,CAWSVAASFSNQPQHF
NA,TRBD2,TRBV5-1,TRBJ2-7,TGCGCCAGCAGCTCCAGCGGGGGTCTAGCGGGATTATCCTACGAGCAGTACTTC,CASSSSGGLAGLSYEQYF
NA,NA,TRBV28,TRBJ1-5,TGTGCCAGCAGGGGGGGAGGAGGGTTCAGCAATCAGCCCCAGCATTTT,CASRGGGGFSNQPQHF
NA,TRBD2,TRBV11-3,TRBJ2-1,TGTGCCAGCAGTAAGACTAGCGGGGCCTACAATGAGCAGTTCTTC,CASSKTSGAYNEQFF
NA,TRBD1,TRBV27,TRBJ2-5,TGTGCCAGCAGAGACAGGGTGTCGGAGACCCAGTACTTC,CASRDRVSETQYF
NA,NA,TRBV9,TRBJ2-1,TGTGCCAGCAGCCCACCCCCGGGCGGGTACAATGAGCAGTTCTTC,CASSPPPGGYNEQFF
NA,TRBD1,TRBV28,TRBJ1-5,TGTGCCAGCACAGGGGGCGCGGAAGGGCCCCAGCATTTT,CASTGGAEGPQHF
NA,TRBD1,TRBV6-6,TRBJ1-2,TGTGCCAGCAGTTTGGACAGGGGAATAGTTAACTATGGCTACACCTTC,CASSLDRGIVNYGYTF
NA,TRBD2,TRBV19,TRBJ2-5,TGTGCCAGTAGCCCCCTTCCCCGACTAGCGGGGAATCAAGAGACCCAGTACTTC,CASSPLPRLAGNQETQYF
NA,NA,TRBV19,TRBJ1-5,TGTGCCAGCAGCGGAGGATCGCGCAATCAGCCCCAGCATTTT,CASSGGSRNQPQHF